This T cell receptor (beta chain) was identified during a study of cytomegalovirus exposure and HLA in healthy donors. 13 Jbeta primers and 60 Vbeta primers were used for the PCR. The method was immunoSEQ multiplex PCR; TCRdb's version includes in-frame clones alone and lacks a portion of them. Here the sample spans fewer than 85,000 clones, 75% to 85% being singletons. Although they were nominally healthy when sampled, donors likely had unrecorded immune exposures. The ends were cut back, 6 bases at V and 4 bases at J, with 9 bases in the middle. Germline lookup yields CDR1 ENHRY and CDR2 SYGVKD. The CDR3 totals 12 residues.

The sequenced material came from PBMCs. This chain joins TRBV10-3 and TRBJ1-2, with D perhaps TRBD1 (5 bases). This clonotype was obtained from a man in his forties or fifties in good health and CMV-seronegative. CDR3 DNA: TGTGCCATCAGCCAGGGTAGCTATGGCTACACCTTC. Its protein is CAISQGSYGYTF.